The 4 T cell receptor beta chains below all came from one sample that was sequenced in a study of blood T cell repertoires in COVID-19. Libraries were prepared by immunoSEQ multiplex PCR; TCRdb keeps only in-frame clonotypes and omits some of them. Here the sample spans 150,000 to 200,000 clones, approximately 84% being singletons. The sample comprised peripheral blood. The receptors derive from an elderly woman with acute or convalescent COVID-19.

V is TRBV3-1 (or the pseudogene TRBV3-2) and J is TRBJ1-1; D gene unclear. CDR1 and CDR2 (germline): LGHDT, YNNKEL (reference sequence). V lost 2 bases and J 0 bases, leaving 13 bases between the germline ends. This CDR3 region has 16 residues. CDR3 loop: CASSQPLPSLNTEAFF. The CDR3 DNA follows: TGTGCCAGCAGCCAACCACTCCCCTCGTTGAACACTGAAGCTTTCTTT.

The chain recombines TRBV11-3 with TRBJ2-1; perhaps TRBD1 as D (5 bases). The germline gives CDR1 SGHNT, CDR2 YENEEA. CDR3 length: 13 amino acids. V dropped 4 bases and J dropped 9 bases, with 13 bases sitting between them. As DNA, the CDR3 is TGTGCCAGCAGCTCCTCCCAGGGCACTGAGCAGTTCTTC. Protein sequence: CASSSSQGTEQFF.

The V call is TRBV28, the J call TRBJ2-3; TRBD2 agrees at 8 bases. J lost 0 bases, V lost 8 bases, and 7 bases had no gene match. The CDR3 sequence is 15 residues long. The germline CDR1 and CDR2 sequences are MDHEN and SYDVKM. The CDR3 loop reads CASVQAGASTDTQYF. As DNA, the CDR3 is TGTGCCAGCGTCCAAGCGGGAGCGAGCACAGATACGCAGTATTTT.

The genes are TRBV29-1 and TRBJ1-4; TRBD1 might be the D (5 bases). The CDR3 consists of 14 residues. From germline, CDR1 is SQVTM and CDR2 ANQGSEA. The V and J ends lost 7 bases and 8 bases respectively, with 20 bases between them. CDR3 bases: TGCAGCGCCACATCAGGGCAGAAGGCCGAAAAACTGTTTTTT. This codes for CSATSGQKAEKLFF.